Presented here are 10 T cell receptor beta chains from one specimen sequenced in a study of identifying expanded T cells in peripheral blood. Method: immunoSEQ multiplex PCR; TCRdb's copy keeps in-frame clones and lacks some. Of some 95,000 clones in the sample, around 85% are singletons; the top ten hold around 5.6%. Sequencing used blood. These receptors all stem from a person between 18 and 75 years old in good health.

As for this clone: Other DNA variants within this sample encode the same CDR3. The genes are TRBV2 and TRBJ1-2; D remains unclear. CDR1 and CDR2 from the germline V gene are SNHLY and FYNNEI. V was pared by 4 bases and J by 4 bases, with 4 bases between. This CDR3 has 11 residues. The CDR3 nucleotides read TGTGCCAGCAGTGTTGTCTATGGCTACACCTTC. This encodes CASSVVYGYTF.

V and J are TRBV7-2 and TRBJ2-3; weak D call: TRBD1 (5 bases). Germline CDR1 and CDR2: SGHTA and FQGNSA. V was pared by 7 bases and J by 3 bases, with 17 bases between. The CDR3 has 15 residues. The CDR3 loop is CASTLSPGMTDTQYF. The CDR3 bases are TGTGCCAGCACCCTTAGTCCAGGGATGACAGATACGCAGTATTTT.

The rearrangement links TRBV14 to TRBJ1-6; TRBD1 is a possible D gene (6 bases). CDR1 and CDR2 from the germline V gene are SGHDN and FVKESK. V gave up 3 bases and J gave up 6 bases, with 12 bases separating them. This CDR3 is 15 amino acids long. The CDR3 loop reads CASSHGQGINSPLHF. DNA of the CDR3: TGTGCCAGCAGCCACGGCCAGGGGATTAATTCACCCCTCCACTTT.

The rearrangement links TRBV27 to TRBJ2-1, with 9 bases that match TRBD1. J gave up 7 bases and V 2 bases, and 6 bases lay outside the gene matches. The CDR3 loop spans 15 amino acids. Germline V gene lookup returns CDR1 MNHEY and CDR2 SMNVEV (reference sequence). The CDR3 loop is CASSLGTGPRNEQFF. CDR3 sequence (DNA): TGTGCCAGCAGTTTAGGGACAGGGCCCAGAAATGAGCAGTTCTTC.

The CDR3 bases are TGTGCCAGCTCACAAGACGGCGCCACTAATGAAAAACTGTTTTTT. Its translation: CASSQDGATNEKLFF. The genes are TRBV18 and TRBJ1-4; D unresolved. The CDR3 has 15 residues. Germline V CDR1 and CDR2: KGHSH, LQKENI. Between the trimmed V and J ends, which lost 4 bases and 2 bases, there was a span of 11 bases.

This sequence joins TRBV7-9 and TRBJ2-3; perhaps TRBD2 as D (7 bases). Trimming took 1 base from V and 1 from J, leaving 12 bases between them. This CDR3 region has 16 residues. Germline values: CDR1 SEHNR, CDR2 FQNEAQ (reference sequence). The CDR3 sequence is CASSLGGGERTDTQYF. CDR3 DNA sequence: TGTGCCAGCAGCTTAGGAGGGGGGGAACGCACAGATACGCAGTATTTT.

This clone was picked up a small number of times. The CDR3 loop is CASGSGLNTEAFF. As DNA, the CDR3 is TGTGCTAGTGGATCCGGACTGAACACTGAAGCTTTCTTT. This chain connects TRBV12-5 to TRBJ1-1; D gene ambiguous. This CDR3 region has 13 residues. CDR1 LGHNT and CDR2 FRNRAP come from the germline V gene. The V and J ends lost 6 bases and 0 bases respectively, with 8 bases between them.

The CDR3, as DNA: TGTGCCACCCTGGCCGGGTCCCGGAACACCGGGGAGCTGTTTTTT. The encoded protein is CATLAGSRNTGELFF. The chain has TRBV10-3 and TRBJ2-2; D remains ambiguous. The CDR3 loop spans 15 amino acids. Trimming left V 10 bases short and J 1 base short, with 16 bases between. Germline V gene data show CDR1 as ENHRY and CDR2 as SYGVKD.

The V call is TRBV6-5, the J call TRBJ2-7, with 11 nucleotides matching TRBD1. This CDR3 has 16 amino acids. Losses at the gene ends were 0 bases for V and 6 bases for J; bases not matched to a gene: 7. CDR1 is MNHEY, CDR2 SVGAGI, per germline. This CDR3 is CASSYSRRTGGCEQYF. Here the CDR3 DNA reads TGTGCCAGCAGTTACTCCAGGCGGACAGGGGGCTGCGAGCAGTACTTC.

The chain combines TRBV11-3 with TRBJ2-3, with 9 nucleotides matching TRBD2. This CDR3 has 19 residues. The ends lost 4 bases at V and 4 bases at J; junction bases unmatched: 18. Germline CDR1 SGHNT, CDR2 YENEEA. The DNA for the CDR3 is TGTGCCAGCAGCTCCCGCGGGGGGGGGTCGAAAGACATCGCAGATACGCAGTATTTT. Its translation is CASSSRGGGSKDIADTQYF. The full variable domain, in which reference TRBV11-3 and TRBJ2-3 provide the parts outside the CDR3, is EAGVVQSPRYKIIEKKQPVAFWCNPISGHNTLYWYLQNLGQGPELLIRYENEEAVDDSQLPKDRFSAERLKGVDSTLKIQPAELGDSAVYLCASSSRGGGSKDIADTQYFGPGTRLTVL.